One and the same sample provided the 5 T cell receptor beta chains below, sequenced in a study of blood T cells in healthy people across ages. The authors ran a second PCR of roughly 6 to 12 cycles using a sample-barcoded 5' primer and a J-beta primer mix. From the 5' RACE reads, TCRdb called clonotypes with MiXCR, one entry per CDR3 protein. The sample includes about 1,800,000 distinct CDR3 sequences, about 28% of them seen just once. Sample: blood. Source of these receptors: a woman aged 25 to 45 in good health.

V usage is TRBV10-3 and J usage is TRBJ2-3; TRBD2 is a possible D gene (6 bases). The V end lost 2 bases, the J end lost 0 bases, and 9 bases lay between the germline ends. Germline assignment: CDR1 ENHRY and CDR2 SYGVKD. The CDR3 extends over 15 amino acids. The CDR3, as DNA: TGTGCCATCAGTGAGGCTAGCGAAAGCACAGATACGCAGTATTTT. Translated, it gives CAISEASESTDTQYF.

With regard to this clonotype: A much more abundant neighbour one base away suggests this may be a read error. This chain connects TRBV11-2 to TRBJ2-7; D remains unclear. V gave up 3 bases and J gave up 0 bases, with 6 bases separating them. Germline V lookup: CDR1 SGHAT, CDR2 FQNNGV. This CDR3 spans 13 amino acids. This chain's CDR3 is CASSFDHSYEQYF. CDR3 in DNA: TGTGCCAGCAGCTTCGACCACTCCTACGAGCAGTACTTC.

The CDR3 spells CASSVDGAIEDGYTF. For the CDR3, the DNA is TGTGCCAGCAGCGTAGATGGGGCAATCGAGGATGGCTACACCTTC. The V and J genes are TRBV9 and TRBJ1-2; weak D call: TRBD1 (5 bases). V was cut by 0 bases and J by 6 bases, with 15 bases left in between. CDR1 SGDLS and CDR2 YYNGEE come from the germline V gene. The CDR3 is 15 amino acids. Complete variable domain (other parts from reference TRBV9 and TRBJ1-2): DSGVTQTPKHLITATGQRVTLRCSPRSGDLSVYWYQQSLDQGLQFLIQYYNGEERAKGNILERFSAQQFPDLHSELNLSSLELGDSALYFCASSVDGAIEDGYTFGSGTRLTVV.

This rearrangement joins TRBV5-1 to TRBJ2-1, with 10 bases matching TRBD2. Trimming removed 4 bases from V and 3 bases from J; junction bases left unmatched: 7. CDR1 is SGHRS, CDR2 YFSETQ, per germline. The CDR3 loop spans 16 amino acids. CDR3 sequence reads: CASSVDLAGDYNEQFF. For the CDR3, the DNA is TGCGCCAGCAGCGTCGATCTAGCGGGGGACTACAATGAGCAGTTCTTC.

The J gene is TRBJ2-1, the V gene TRBV20-1, with D perhaps matching TRBD2 (6 bases). Trimming pared 1 base from V and 9 bases from J, leaving 16 bases between. This CDR3 region has 14 residues. The V gene's germline CDR1 is DFQATT and CDR2 SNEGSKA (reference sequence). CDR3 loop: CSARVGSGVREQFF. CDR3 bases: TGCAGTGCTAGAGTCGGGTCGGGAGTACGTGAGCAGTTCTTC.